This entry concerns a single T cell receptor (beta chain). The data were taken from a study of blood T cell repertoires in COVID-19. Study-wide context: Both acute and convalescent COVID-19 samples were obtained from the United States, Italy and Spain. PBMCs, B-cell-depleted T cells, or T cells provided the cDNA or gDNA that made up the material.

Per the authors' pipeline: The authors estimated nucleated cell counts from reference gene primer amplification. Libraries were prepared by immunoSEQ multiplex PCR; TCRdb keeps only in-frame clonotypes and omits some of them. V and J calls and clone size are those listed in that table; D and trimming were worked out from the DNA. The sample lists 150,000 or so clones, 70% to 85% occurring once. The specimen was peripheral blood. The clonotype originates from a woman between 55 and 75 years old with acute or convalescent COVID-19.

As DNA, the CDR3 is TGTGCCAGCAGTTGGGACAGTCGGGCCACAACTAATGAAAAACTGTTTTTT. Protein: CASSWDSRATTNEKLFF. The chain joins TRBV28 to TRBJ1-4, with 7 nucleotides matching TRBD1. CDR3 length: 17 residues. Germline loops: CDR1 MDHEN, CDR2 SYDVKM. J lost 0 bases, V lost 4 bases, and 8 bases had no gene match.